The 5 T cell receptor beta chains reported below all come from one sample, sequenced in a study of CD8 T cells in Susac syndrome. The RNA input was roughly 0.45 to 1 ug, and it was reverse transcribed with random hexamers. TCRdb reanalysed the immunoSEQ multiplex PCR reads using MiXCR and keeps one entry per CDR3 protein. The sample holds roughly 120,000 distinct CDR3 sequences, just under 95% seen once. The sequenced material came from CD4+ T cells from PBMCs. Receptor source: a human donor in good health.

V and J are TRBV15 and TRBJ2-7, with D perhaps assigned TRBD1 or TRBD2 (5 bases each). Trimming cost V 1 base and J 2 bases, with 6 bases left between them. The CDR3 is 13 amino acids. Germline V gives CDR1 LNHNV, CDR2 YYDKDF (reference sequence). The CDR3 sequence is CATSRGGTYEQYF. The CDR3 nucleotides read TGTGCCACCAGCAGAGGGGGGACCTACGAGCAGTACTTC.

The table lists this clonotype with a count of one. The CDR3 DNA is TGTGCCAGCAGCCATGGCGGGCCCGAGACCCAGTACTTC. The encoded protein is CASSHGGPETQYF. V is TRBV4-2 and J is TRBJ2-5, with TRBD2 as a possible D gene (5 bases). The CDR3 runs to 13 residues. Trimming left V 3 bases short and J 5 bases short, with 10 bases between. From germline, CDR1 is LGHNA and CDR2 YNFKEQ.

This rearrangement joins TRBV7-9 to TRBJ1-1; D gene uncertain. The CDR3 is 9 residues long. Germline V gene lookup returns CDR1 SEHNR and CDR2 FQNEAQ (reference sequence). The V end lost 5 bases, the J end lost 7 bases, and 2 bases lay between the germline ends. The CDR3 here is CASSLEAFF. CDR3 DNA sequence: TGTGCCAGCAGCCTTGAAGCTTTCTTT.

V gene TRBV5-6 combines with J gene TRBJ2-2; D is possibly TRBD2 (6 bases). Per the germline V gene, CDR1 is SGHDT and CDR2 is YYEEEE. Trimming took off 3 bases at V and 0 bases at J, with 9 bases between the two ends. There are 15 residues in the CDR3. Here the CDR3 reads CASSYGGTNTGELFF. The DNA for the CDR3 is TGTGCCAGCAGCTACGGAGGGACGAACACCGGGGAGCTGTTTTTT.

The chain combines TRBV4-1 with TRBJ1-4; D is unresolved. Germline CDR1 MGHRA, CDR2 YSYEKL. This CDR3 is 15 amino acids long. The V gene lost 0 bases and the J gene lost 7 bases, with 12 bases spanning the gap. The CDR3: CASSQEGGWSEKLFF. The CDR3 coding sequence is TGCGCCAGCAGCCAAGAGGGCGGTTGGAGTGAAAAACTGTTTTTT.